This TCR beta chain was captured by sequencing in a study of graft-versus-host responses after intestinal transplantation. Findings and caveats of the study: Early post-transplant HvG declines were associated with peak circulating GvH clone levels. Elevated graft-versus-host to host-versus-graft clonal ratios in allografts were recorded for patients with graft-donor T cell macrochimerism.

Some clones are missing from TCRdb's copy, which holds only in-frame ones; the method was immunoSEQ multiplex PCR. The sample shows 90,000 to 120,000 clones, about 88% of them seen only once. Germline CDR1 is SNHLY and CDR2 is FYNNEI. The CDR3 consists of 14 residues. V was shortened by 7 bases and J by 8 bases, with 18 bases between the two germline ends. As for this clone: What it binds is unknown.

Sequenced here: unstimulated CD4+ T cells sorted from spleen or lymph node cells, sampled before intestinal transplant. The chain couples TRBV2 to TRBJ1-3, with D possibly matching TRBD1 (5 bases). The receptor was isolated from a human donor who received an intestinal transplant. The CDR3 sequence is CASTPLVGVHTIYF. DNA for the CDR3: TGTGCCAGCACTCCTTTGGTAGGGGTACACACCATATATTTT.